The clone carrying this T cell receptor (beta chain) was counted ten times or more. What it binds is not known. V lost 4 bases to trimming and J lost 2 bases, with 6 bases between them. Germline CDR1 SGHRS, CDR2 YFSETQ. The CDR3 has 12 residues. Naive CD4+ T cells were purified with Tregs depleted by CD25. After constant-region reverse-primer amplification, full-length variable regions underwent semi-nested PCR with Nested Universal Primer A. One entry per CDR3 protein, called by TCRdb with MiXCR from the 5' RACE reads. The repertoire has about 54,000 distinct CDR3 sequences, roughly 15% of them found once; the top ten carry 2% to 2.5%. General study points: Tumor-infiltrating Treg TCR alpha and beta sequences overlapped most with tumor naive CD4+ T cells, then blood naive.

The sample taken for sequencing was naive CD4+ T cells sorted from blood. The subset: naive CD4+ T cells, CD4+CD45RA+CD25-. The chain carries TRBV5-1 and TRBJ1-1, with no clear D. This TCR derives from a female donor with breast cancer. CDR3 coding DNA: TGCGCCAGCAGCACTGGAAACACTGAAGCTTTCTTT. This translates into CASSTGNTEAFF.